These 24 T cell receptor beta chains share one sample of origin, sequenced in a study of identical twins. TCRdb independently ran MiXCR on the 5' RACE reads; one entry per CDR3 protein. The sample comprises about 900,000 distinct CDR3 sequences, roughly 12% of which are singletons, and 1.5% to 2% rests with the top ten. The same sample was also studied in work on yellow fever vaccine responses in identical twins.

The sequenced sample was PBMCs. The receptors derive from a woman younger than 30 in good health.

The chain carries TRBV28 and TRBJ2-7; TRBD1 matches 7 bases. The junction had 6 bases not matched to a gene; V was cut back by 4 bases and J by 9 bases. Germline V CDR1 and CDR2: MDHEN, SYDVKM. The CDR3 length is 12 residues. The CDR3 loop is CASSSTGLLQYF. The CDR3 DNA reads TGTGCCAGCAGTTCGACAGGGTTGTTGCAGTACTTC.

About this clonotype: The junction departs from the called germline gene at one end, perhaps through a read error. V is TRBV6-1 and J is TRBJ2-3; TRBD2 matches 16 bases. CDR1 MNHNS and CDR2 SASEGT come from the germline V gene. CDR3 length equals 18 residues. This CDR3 is CASTPGTSGGASTDTQCF. CDR3 sequence (DNA): TGTGCCAGCACGCCCGGGACTAGCGGGGGGGCTAGCACAGATACGCAGTGTTTT.

The gene calls are TRBV28 and TRBJ2-7; D is perhaps TRBD1 (6 bases). This CDR3 is 12 amino acids long. Looked up from germline, CDR1 is MDHEN and CDR2 is SYDVKM. V lost 4 bases to trimming and J lost 4 bases, with 8 bases between them. The CDR3 region is CASSWGPYEQYV. In DNA, the CDR3 is TGTGCCAGCAGTTGGGGGCCATACGAGCAGTACGTC.

This clonotype was seen ten or more times. V usage is TRBV28 and J usage is TRBJ1-2; D is undetermined. V lost 4 bases and J lost 8, with 20 bases in between. This CDR3 has 15 residues. CDR1 MDHEN and CDR2 SYDVKM come from the germline V gene. CDR3 sequence: CASSSTYPTIGGYTF. Written as DNA, the CDR3 is TGTGCCAGCAGTTCCACTTATCCCACAATCGGGGGCTACACCTTC.

This clonotype was detected a few times. The chain is built from TRBV12-3 or TRBV12-4 and TRBJ2-2; the D is unclear. V shed 8 bases and J shed 5 bases, with 9 bases lying between them. The CDR3 length is 12 residues. The CDR3 nucleotides are TGTGCCAGCTATGTCCAGACCGGGGAGCTGTTTTTT. The encoded protein is CASYVQTGELFF.

In this sample, this clonotype turned up many times. The chain combines TRBV10-3 with TRBJ2-1; 8 nucleotides agree with TRBD2. The germline V gene encodes CDR1 ENHRY and CDR2 SYGVKD. This CDR3 comprises 15 residues. After removal of 3 bases from V and 10 bases from J, the junction contained 11 bases not matched to a gene. Here the CDR3 DNA reads TGTGCCATCAGTGAAAGCGGAGCGGGAGAGAGGGAGCAGTTCTTC. Translation gives CAISESGAGEREQFF.

At least ten counts were recorded for this clonotype. The chain combines TRBV28 with TRBJ2-1; 9 nucleotides line up with TRBD1. This CDR3 contains 16 residues. Looked up from germline, CDR1 is MDHEN and CDR2 is SYDVKM. Unmatched junction bases numbered 15, after V lost 5 bases and J lost 10 bases. In nucleotides, the CDR3 is TGTGCCAGCAGTCTCCTCTGGAACAGGGGGCGTGAGGAGCAGTTCTTC. This sequence encodes CASSLLWNRGREEQFF.

This clonotype has a count of ten or more. This chain uses TRBV29-1 with TRBJ2-7, with 11 bases lining up with TRBD2. Germline assignment: CDR1 SQVTM and CDR2 ANQGSEA. The length of the CDR3 is 14 residues. After removal of 4 bases from V and 3 bases from J, the junction contained 5 bases not matched to a gene. The CDR3 coding sequence is TGCAGCGTTGCAGGGACTAGCGGCAGCTACGAGCAGTACTTC. Translation: CSVAGTSGSYEQYF.

The gene calls are TRBV29-1 and TRBJ1-2, with TRBD1 matching 11 bases. Looked up from germline, CDR1 is SQVTM and CDR2 is ANQGSEA. Losses at the gene ends were 3 bases for V and 3 bases for J; bases not matched to a gene: 6. This CDR3 has 15 residues. The CDR3 DNA reads as TGCAGCGTTGAGTGGACAGGGGGCGCGTACTATGGCTACACCTTC. Its protein product is CSVEWTGGAYYGYTF.

This clonotype has more than one count but fewer than ten. This chain uses TRBV12-3 or TRBV12-4 with TRBJ2-7, with D possibly being TRBD2 (6 bases). The CDR3 totals 17 residues. Trimming left V 6 bases short and J 2 bases short, with 23 bases between. The CDR3 spells CASSPPRFRGKPYEQYF. The DNA for the CDR3 is TGTGCCAGCAGCCCACCCCGTTTTCGCGGGAAGCCCTACGAGCAGTACTTC.

There are a few counts of this clonotype. V gene TRBV4-1 combines with J gene TRBJ2-1; 7 nucleotides align to TRBD2. The length of the CDR3 is 16 residues. Germline V gene lookup returns CDR1 MGHRA and CDR2 YSYEKL. Trimming at V came to 0 bases and at J to 7 bases, leaving 9 bases not matched to a gene. The CDR3 sequence is CASSQETTSSQNEQFF. The CDR3 DNA is TGCGCCAGCAGCCAAGAAACGACTAGCAGTCAGAATGAGCAGTTCTTC.

This clonotype was recorded many times. The chain carries TRBV20-1 and TRBJ2-3; the match to TRBD2 covers 9 bases. Germline-derived CDR1 and CDR2 are DFQATT and SNEGSKA (reference sequence). Trimming at V came to 2 bases and at J to 7 bases, leaving 4 bases not matched to a gene. This CDR3 spans 13 amino acids. CDR3: CSARLAGSYTQYF. DNA for the CDR3: TGCAGTGCTAGACTAGCGGGGAGTTATACGCAGTATTTT.

This clonotype has just a few counts. The chain recombines TRBV3-1 with TRBJ1-6; 9 bases map to TRBD1. Germline CDR1 reads LGHDT; CDR2 reads YNNKEL (reference sequence). V lost 4 bases and J lost 7; bases outside the gene matches: 8. This CDR3 is built from 16 residues. The CDR3 loop reads CASSPQGTGSNSPLHF. The CDR3 DNA follows: TGTGCCAGCAGCCCTCAGGGGACAGGGAGCAATTCACCCCTCCACTTT.

The V gene is TRBV21-1, the J gene TRBJ2-7; TRBD1 is the table's D call and was not checked against the DNA. TRBV21-1 is described as a pseudogene. CDR3 size: 17 residues. The DNA for the CDR3 is TGTGCCAGCAGCAACCCCCCGGGACAAAAAAGCTCCTACGAGCAGTACGTC. Its translation: CASSNPPGQKSSYEQYV.

This clonotype was seen a handful of times. This rearrangement joins TRBV4-2 to TRBJ2-1, with D unclear. Deletions cut 0 bases from V and 3 bases from J, with 27 bases between. CDR3 size: 21 residues. Germline CDR1 and CDR2: LGHNA and YNFKEQ. This CDR3 reads CASSQDGPIGPESPNYNEQFF. The CDR3 DNA is TGTGCCAGCAGCCAAGACGGGCCGATTGGACCCGAGAGCCCCAACTACAATGAGCAGTTCTTC.

The chain combines TRBV6-1 with TRBJ2-3, with no clear D. This CDR3 is built from 13 residues. Germline CDR1 is MNHNS and CDR2 is SASEGT. V was shortened by 8 bases and J by 0 bases, with 9 bases between the two germline ends. CDR3 nucleotides: TGTGCCAGCGTCGAGTATAGCACAGATACGCAGTATTTT. Translated, it gives CASVEYSTDTQYF.

The chain uses TRBV5-1 and TRBJ2-7, with D tentatively TRBD2 (6 bases). V was trimmed by 0 bases and J by 2 bases, leaving 15 bases between them. The CDR3 is 16 residues long. Germline V gives CDR1 SGHRS, CDR2 YFSETQ. CDR3 sequence (DNA): TGCGCCAGCAGCTTGGGCTCGTCAGGGAGGCCCTACGAGCAGTACTTC. It specifies CASSLGSSGRPYEQYF.

This clonotype was detected many times. The chain employs TRBV27 and TRBJ2-2; 16 positions match TRBD2. With V trimmed by 5 bases and J by 5 bases, 8 bases remained unmatched. The germline CDR1 and CDR2 sequences are MNHEY and SMNVEV (reference sequence). CDR3 length equals 18 residues. CDR3 DNA: TGTGCCAGCAGTCCATCGGGACTAGCGGGGGGGCTAACCGGGGAGCTGTTTTTT. Translating it yields CASSPSGLAGGLTGELFF.

This clonotype was detected only a few times. The chain has TRBV5-6 and TRBJ2-4; D perhaps matches TRBD2 (7 bases). Trimming cost V 4 bases and J 1 base, with 15 bases left between them. Germline V gene lookup returns CDR1 SGHDT and CDR2 YYEEEE. This CDR3 is 16 amino acids long. DNA for the CDR3: TGTGCCAGCAGCCCACCGGGGGGCTTGGCCAAAAACATTCAGTACTTC. Encoded protein: CASSPPGGLAKNIQYF.

In this sample, this clonotype turned up many times. The rearrangement links TRBV9 to TRBJ1-1, with a weak D call TRBD1 (6 bases). V lost 2 bases and J 2 bases, leaving 13 bases between the germline ends. CDR1 is SGDLS, CDR2 YYNGEE, per germline. This CDR3 has 15 amino acids. DNA of the CDR3: TGTGCCAGCAGCGTTTCCGGGACACTTAACACTGAAGCTTTCTTT. As protein: CASSVSGTLNTEAFF.

This rearrangement joins TRBV20-1 to TRBJ1-1, with 7 bases fitting TRBD1. V trimming: 5 bases; J trimming: 5 bases; junction bases outside the gene matches: 14. Per germline, CDR1 DFQATT and CDR2 SNEGSKA (reference sequence). CDR3 length: 15 amino acids. This CDR3 is CSARQGSSGRTEAFF. The CDR3 DNA follows: TGCAGTGCTCGACAGGGCTCCTCAGGGCGAACTGAAGCTTTCTTT.

V gene TRBV4-1 combines with J gene TRBJ1-1; TRBD1 matches 7 bases. Germline CDR1 reads MGHRA; CDR2 reads YSYEKL. Trimming took 0 bases from V and 2 from J; bases not matched to a gene: 3. The CDR3 is 15 amino acids. The CDR3 loop reads CASSQEDRTNTEAFF. The DNA of the CDR3 is TGCGCCAGCAGCCAAGAGGACAGGACCAACACTGAAGCTTTCTTT.

This clonotype has ten or more counts. This chain joins TRBV5-6 and TRBJ1-2; maybe TRBD1 (6 bases). CDR1 SGHDT and CDR2 YYEEEE come from the germline V gene. V lost 1 base and J 4 bases, leaving 11 bases between the germline ends. The CDR3 length is 14 residues. The CDR3 region is CASSLTQGSYGYTF. CDR3 nucleotide sequence: TGTGCCAGCAGCTTGACCCAGGGGAGCTATGGCTACACCTTC.

V usage is TRBV12-3 or TRBV12-4 and J usage is TRBJ2-7, with unresolved D. The CDR3 runs to 11 residues. Trimming took off 5 bases at V and 3 bases at J, with 5 bases between the two ends. This CDR3 reads CASSRIYEQYF. DNA for the CDR3: TGTGCCAGCAGTAGAATCTACGAGCAGTACTTC.